This T cell receptor beta chain appears in the sequencing data of a study of T-cell memory formation after mild COVID-19. Notes on the study in general: Some clones that responded were present in memory (sampled pre-infection), which suggests cross-reactive memory joined.

In TCRdb, the 5' RACE reads were re-called with MiXCR into one record per CDR3 protein. The table records just over 400,000 distinct CDR3 sequences, about 22% of them present only once. This clonotype was seen only a few times. Its antigen is unidentified. This clonotype was obtained from an adult woman who had mild COVID-19 (a few samples of this study predate the infection). Cell type and time point are not known. The specimen sequenced was PBMCs or a T cell subset sorted from them (not recorded which).

As DNA, the CDR3 is TGCGCCAGCAGCTTGGGGACAGGGGGCCCAGAAGAGCAGTACTTC. This sequence encodes CASSLGTGGPEEQYF. The chain links TRBV5-1 to TRBJ2-7; TRBD1 matches at 11 bases. The length of the CDR3 is 15 residues. Losses at the gene ends were 0 bases for V and 7 bases for J; bases not matched to a gene: 6. The germline V gene encodes CDR1 SGHRS and CDR2 YFSETQ.